These 28 T cell receptor beta chains originate from one sample sequenced in a study of cytomegalovirus exposure and HLA in healthy donors. PCR was performed using 60 Vbeta and 13 Jbeta primers. Produced via immunoSEQ multiplex PCR; TCRdb's table is partial and in-frame only. The sample includes approximately 110,000 clones, around 70% of them seen just once. Sequencing used PBMCs. The source of these receptors is a man aged 25-45 years in good health and CMV-seropositive.

The chain couples TRBV5-1 to TRBJ2-1; TRBD2 aligns across 9 bases. The CDR3 spans 14 residues. Losses at the gene ends were 8 bases for V and 2 bases for J; bases not matched to a gene: 5. Germline loops: CDR1 SGHRS, CDR2 YFSETQ. The CDR3 spells CASERGAPYNEQFF. In nucleotides, the CDR3 is TGCGCCAGTGAGCGGGGGGCCCCCTACAATGAGCAGTTCTTC.

This sequence joins TRBV4-3 and TRBJ1-2; 10 positions agree with TRBD1. The CDR3 extends over 15 amino acids. V was clipped by 2 bases and J by 8 bases; unmatched bases: 8. Per germline, CDR1 LGHNA and CDR2 YSLEER. The chain's CDR3 is CASSQWDRGRDGYTF. The CDR3 DNA reads TGCGCCAGCAGCCAATGGGACAGGGGAAGGGACGGCTACACCTTC.

This chain joins TRBV2 and TRBJ1-2, with 12 bases aligning to TRBD1. The V segment lost 2 bases and the J segment 6 bases; nucleotides outside the gene matches: 4. The CDR3 runs to 15 residues. The V gene's germline CDR1 is SNHLY and CDR2 FYNNEI. CDR3 region: CASSERGQGANGYTF. The CDR3 DNA is TGTGCCAGCAGTGAAAGGGGACAGGGGGCCAATGGCTACACCTTC.

The chain carries TRBV7-2 and TRBJ1-3; D ambiguous. The ends were cut back, 5 bases at V and 0 bases at J, with 11 bases in the middle. There are 15 residues in the CDR3. The germline V gene has CDR1 SGHTA and CDR2 FQGNSA. The CDR3 protein is CASSPQTSSGNTIYF. The CDR3 DNA follows: TGTGCCAGCAGCCCTCAGACAAGCTCTGGAAACACCATATATTTT. The whole variable domain, filled in from reference TRBV7-2 and TRBJ1-3, reads GAGVSQSPSNKVTEKGKDVELRCDPISGHTALYWYRQSLGQGLEFLIYFQGNSAPDKSGLPSDRFSAERTGGSVSTLTIQRTQQEDSAVYLCASSPQTSSGNTIYFGEGSWLTVV.

This clone was seen a few times. The rearrangement uses TRBV5-1 and TRBJ1-4; D is undetermined. This CDR3 is built from 15 residues. CDR1 is SGHRS and CDR2 is YFSETQ in the germline V gene. V lost 1 base and J 0 bases, leaving 7 bases between the germline ends. In DNA form, the CDR3 reads TGCGCCAGCAGCTTGAACACAGCAACTAATGAAAAACTGTTTTTT. Translated: CASSLNTATNEKLFF.

This clone was picked up one time. V is TRBV9 and J is TRBJ1-1, with D tentatively TRBD1 (5 bases). The germline gives CDR1 SGDLS, CDR2 YYNGEE. V was pared by 4 bases and J by 1 base, with 17 bases between. There are 16 residues in the CDR3. The CDR3 loop is CASSREGQGGNTEAFF. The CDR3 bases are TGTGCCAGCAGCCGGGAAGGCCAGGGAGGGAACACTGAAGCTTTCTTT.

This clone occurred once. The chain recombines TRBV2 with TRBJ2-7; TRBD1 aligns across 7 bases. This CDR3 contains 13 residues. Germline values: CDR1 SNHLY, CDR2 FYNNEI. The V and J ends lost 5 bases and 2 bases, in that order; junction bases with no gene match: 3. The CDR3 is CASSLDRTYEQYF. The DNA of the CDR3 is TGTGCCAGCAGTTTGGACAGGACCTACGAGCAGTACTTC.

The V and J genes are TRBV7-9 and TRBJ2-7, with unresolved D. The CDR3 loop spans 12 amino acids. CDR1 SEHNR and CDR2 FQNEAQ come from the germline V gene (reference sequence). Trimming pared 5 bases from V and 2 bases from J, leaving 7 bases between. The DNA for the CDR3 is TGTGCCAGCAGCCCAGAAACCTACGAGCAGTACTTC. This codes for CASSPETYEQYF.

This sequence joins TRBV4-2 and TRBJ1-4, with D maybe TRBD1 (5 bases). The CDR3 covers 17 residues. The V and J ends lost 0 bases and 3 bases respectively, with 14 bases between them. Germline V gives CDR1 LGHNA, CDR2 YNFKEQ. The CDR3 spells CASSQDGAPAANEKLFF. CDR3 in DNA: TGTGCCAGCAGCCAAGATGGGGCGCCGGCCGCTAATGAAAAACTGTTTTTT.

This clone has only a few counts. This chain uses TRBV19 with TRBJ1-1, with unresolved D. The CDR3 totals 13 residues. Germline loops: CDR1 LNHDA, CDR2 SQIVND (reference sequence). Trimming removed 6 bases at V and 2 bases at J, with 10 bases between. This CDR3 is CASSRGLNTEAFF. CDR3 bases: TGTGCCAGTAGCCGGGGTTTAAACACTGAAGCTTTCTTT.

In this sample, this clone turned up a few times. V is TRBV27 and J is TRBJ2-1; 11 bases align to TRBD2. The CDR3 length is 14 residues. The germline CDR1 and CDR2 sequences are MNHEY and SMNVEV (reference sequence). J lost 9 bases, V lost 5 bases, and 6 bases had no gene match. The DNA for the CDR3 is TGTGCCAGCAGTGCCGTAGCGGGGGGGGGTGAGCAGTTCTTC. Its translation: CASSAVAGGGEQFF.

Here the CDR3 reads CASSPRRETQYF. In nucleotides, the CDR3 is TGTGCCAGCAGTCCTCGGAGGGAGACCCAGTACTTC. The chain uses TRBV2 and TRBJ2-5; D possibly corresponds to TRBD2 (5 bases). V lost 5 bases and J 5 bases, leaving 9 bases between the germline ends. Germline V gene lookup returns CDR1 SNHLY and CDR2 FYNNEI. There are 12 residues in the CDR3.

This clone occurred once. The chain recombines TRBV27 with TRBJ1-2; D unclear. CDR1 and CDR2 (germline): MNHEY, SMNVEV (reference sequence). Trimming removed 3 bases from V and 8 bases from J, with 13 bases in between. CDR3 length: 13 amino acids. The CDR3 region is CASSFRGDGGYTF. CDR3 bases: TGTGCCAGCAGTTTCCGGGGAGACGGGGGCTACACCTTC.

The chain has TRBV28 and TRBJ1-1; 7 bases align to TRBD1. The length of the CDR3 is 16 residues. With V trimmed by 5 bases and J by 4 bases, 13 bases remained unmatched. Germline V CDR1 and CDR2: MDHEN, SYDVKM. DNA for the CDR3: TGTGCCAGCAGTCCCGAACCCGAAGGGGGCTCCACTGAAGCTTTCTTT. Its protein is CASSPEPEGGSTEAFF.

The genes are TRBV9 and TRBJ2-5; the match to TRBD2 covers 10 bases. This CDR3 is built from 19 residues. Germline assignment: CDR1 SGDLS and CDR2 YYNGEE. Unmatched junction bases numbered 12, after V lost 0 bases and J lost 1 base. The CDR3 bases are TGTGCCAGCAGCGTAGTAGCGGGGGGTGGCGCGAGCCCCCAAGAGACCCAGTACTTC. Translation: CASSVVAGGGASPQETQYF.

DNA of the CDR3: TGTGCCAGCAGCACGGACAGTAACACTGAAGCTTTCTTT. Its protein is CASSTDSNTEAFF. The J gene is TRBJ1-1, the V gene TRBV11-3; tentatively, D is TRBD1 (6 bases). In germline, CDR1 is SGHNT, CDR2 YENEEA. CDR3 length: 13 amino acids. Trimming pared 5 bases from V and 2 bases from J, leaving 9 bases between.

This clone was found a few times. The chain joins TRBV5-1 to TRBJ2-2, with 12 bases matching TRBD2. The CDR3 has 16 residues. CDR1 and CDR2 (germline): SGHRS, YFSETQ. Trimming at V came to 4 bases and at J to 5 bases, leaving 6 bases not matched to a gene. As DNA, the CDR3 is TGCGCCAGCAGCGACCCTAGCGGGGGGGATACCGGGGAGCTGTTTTTT. It yields the protein CASSDPSGGDTGELFF.

The genes are TRBV28 and TRBJ1-1; 8 bases are a match to TRBD1. Germline assignment: CDR1 MDHEN and CDR2 SYDVKM. The trim removed 6 bases at V and 4 bases at J, leaving 4 bases unmatched. The length of the CDR3 is 13 residues. The CDR3 protein is CASSLQGGTEAFF. CDR3 coding DNA: TGTGCCAGCAGCCTACAGGGGGGCACTGAAGCTTTCTTT.

The chain joins TRBV2 to TRBJ2-2; maybe TRBD1 (6 bases). This CDR3 region has 14 residues. The germline V gene has CDR1 SNHLY and CDR2 FYNNEI. With 8 bases removed from V and 4 bases from J, the gap between germline ends came to 14 bases. This chain's CDR3 is CASGALTGTGELFF. The CDR3 DNA reads TGTGCCAGCGGAGCCCTGACAGGCACCGGGGAGCTGTTTTTT.

This chain joins TRBV27 and TRBJ2-1; D perhaps matches TRBD2 (6 bases). CDR1 is MNHEY, CDR2 SMNVEV, per germline (reference sequence). The CDR3 loop spans 18 amino acids. Deletions cut 4 bases from V and 1 base from J, with 20 bases between. The CDR3 spells CASSSKPGLLISYNEQFF. CDR3 nucleotide sequence: TGTGCCAGCAGTTCGAAACCGGGACTTCTCATTTCCTACAATGAGCAGTTCTTC.

This clone was detected a few times. The V call is TRBV4-1, the J call TRBJ1-2; TRBD1 might be the D (6 bases). V lost 5 bases and J lost 2, with 15 bases in between. The CDR3 runs 15 residues. Germline values: CDR1 MGHRA, CDR2 YSYEKL. CDR3 region: CASSSQGNANYGYTF. The DNA of the CDR3 is TGCGCCAGCAGCTCCCAGGGGAACGCAAACTATGGCTACACCTTC.

The sample holds one count of this clone. Distinct nucleotide sequences in the sample also encode this CDR3. The chain is built from TRBV5-1 and TRBJ1-3; D perhaps matches TRBD1 (6 bases). CDR1 and CDR2 (germline): SGHRS, YFSETQ. This CDR3 region has 14 residues. V lost 4 bases and J 3 bases, leaving 11 bases between the germline ends. This CDR3 reads CASSLDSRGNTIYF. CDR3 in DNA: TGCGCCAGCAGCCTGGACAGCCGTGGAAACACCATATATTTT.

The rearrangement uses TRBV29-1 and TRBJ1-1; 8 bases map to TRBD1. After removal of 7 bases from V and 2 bases from J, the junction contained 6 bases not matched to a gene. Germline assignment: CDR1 SQVTM and CDR2 ANQGSEA. The CDR3 consists of 13 residues. The CDR3 loop is CSAQGATNTEAFF. CDR3 nucleotides: TGCAGCGCCCAGGGGGCTACTAACACTGAAGCTTTCTTT.

This clone turned up a few times. This chain connects TRBV11-3 to TRBJ2-5; 7 bases are a match to TRBD1. The J call is doubtful: the DNA matches TRBJ2-7 better. Germline CDR1 reads SGHNT; CDR2 reads YENEEA. The CDR3 totals 18 residues. The DNA for the CDR3 is TGTGCCAGCAGCCCTCCGGGACAGTGGATGACTTCCTCCTACGAGCAGTACTTC. Translating gives CASSPPGQWMTSSYEQYF.

The chain is built from TRBV30 and TRBJ1-5; the match to TRBD1 covers 7 bases. Germline V gene lookup returns CDR1 GTSNPN and CDR2 SVGIG (reference sequence). The CDR3 has 14 amino acids. V lost 0 bases to trimming and J lost 6 bases; unmatched junction nucleotides: 5. DNA for the CDR3: TGTGCCTGGAGTGTGTCAGGGGGGCGTCAGCCCCAGCATTTT. Translation gives CAWSVSGGRQPQHF.

This clone is a singleton in its sample. V usage is TRBV19 and J usage is TRBJ1-2, with D perhaps matching TRBD1 (5 bases). The CDR3 is 16 residues long. V was cut by 9 bases and J by 4 bases, with 24 bases left in between. CDR1 and CDR2 from the germline V gene are LNHDA and SQIVND (reference sequence). The chain's CDR3 is CASRNPGNPKGYGYTF. The CDR3 DNA sequence: TGTGCCAGCAGGAATCCAGGGAACCCTAAGGGCTATGGCTACACCTTC.

The gene calls are TRBV18 and TRBJ2-7; 8 nucleotides align to TRBD2. This CDR3 is built from 13 residues. Losses at the gene ends were 6 bases for V and 2 bases for J; bases not matched to a gene: 3. Germline-derived CDR1 and CDR2 are KGHSH and LQKENI. In DNA, the CDR3 is TGTGCCAGCTCCCCAGCGGGGGCCTACGAGCAGTACTTC. Protein: CASSPAGAYEQYF.

The CDR3 region has the DNA TGCGCCAGCAGCTTGGTGGCCCCCCCCCACGACTACGAGCAGTACTTC. Translation: CASSLVAPPHDYEQYF. The V and J genes are TRBV5-1 and TRBJ2-7; D uncertain. The CDR3 covers 16 residues. CDR1 SGHRS and CDR2 YFSETQ come from the germline V gene. V was cut by 0 bases and J by 3 bases, with 16 bases left in between.